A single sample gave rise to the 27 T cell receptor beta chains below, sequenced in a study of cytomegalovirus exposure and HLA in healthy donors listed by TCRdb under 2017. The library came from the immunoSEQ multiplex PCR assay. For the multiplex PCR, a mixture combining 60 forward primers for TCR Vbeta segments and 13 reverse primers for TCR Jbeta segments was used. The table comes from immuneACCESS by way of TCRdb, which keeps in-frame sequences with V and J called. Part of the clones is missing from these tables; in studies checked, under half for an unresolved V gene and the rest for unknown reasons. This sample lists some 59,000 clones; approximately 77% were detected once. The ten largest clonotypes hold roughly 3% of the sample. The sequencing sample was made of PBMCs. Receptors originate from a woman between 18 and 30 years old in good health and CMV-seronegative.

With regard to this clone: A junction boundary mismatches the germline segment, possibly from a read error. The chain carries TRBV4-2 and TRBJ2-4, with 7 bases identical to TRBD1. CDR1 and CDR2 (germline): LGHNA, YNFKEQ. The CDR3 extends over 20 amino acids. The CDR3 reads CASSQEWRPTGPLAKNSQYF. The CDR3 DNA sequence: TGTGCCAGCAGCCAAGAATGGAGGCCGACAGGGCCTCTAGCCAAAAACAGTCAGTACTTC.

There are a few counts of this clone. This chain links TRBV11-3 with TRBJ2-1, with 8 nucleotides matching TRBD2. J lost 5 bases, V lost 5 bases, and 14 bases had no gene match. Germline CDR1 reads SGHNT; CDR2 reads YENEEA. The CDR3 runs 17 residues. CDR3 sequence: CASSPGWGSGMNNEQFF. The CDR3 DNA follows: TGTGCCAGCAGCCCGGGGTGGGGTAGCGGGATGAACAATGAGCAGTTCTTC.

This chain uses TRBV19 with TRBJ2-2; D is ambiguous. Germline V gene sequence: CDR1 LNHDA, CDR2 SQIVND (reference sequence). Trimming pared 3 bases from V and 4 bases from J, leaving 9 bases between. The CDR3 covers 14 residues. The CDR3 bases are TGTGCCAGTAGTATCATCAGGATCACCGGGGAGCTGTTTTTT. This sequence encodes CASSIIRITGELFF. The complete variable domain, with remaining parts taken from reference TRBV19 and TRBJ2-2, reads DGGITQSPKYLFRKEGQNVTLSCEQNLNHDAMYWYRQDPGQGLRLIYYSQIVNDFQKGDIAEGYSVSREKKESFPLTVTSAQKNPTAFYLCASSIIRITGELFFGEGSRLTVL.

The CDR3 coding sequence is TGTGCCACCAGCAGAGATAAGCGAGCGGGAGGGACGACAGATACGCAGTATTTT. Its translation is CATSRDKRAGGTTDTQYF. This chain links TRBV15 with TRBJ2-3; the match to TRBD2 covers 10 bases. The CDR3 sequence is 18 residues long. V was clipped by 0 bases and J by 3 bases; unmatched bases: 9. The germline V gene has CDR1 LNHNV and CDR2 YYDKDF (reference sequence).

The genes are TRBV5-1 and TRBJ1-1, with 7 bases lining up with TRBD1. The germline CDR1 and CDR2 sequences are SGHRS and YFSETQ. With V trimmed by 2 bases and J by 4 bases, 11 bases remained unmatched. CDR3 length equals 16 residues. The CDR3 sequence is CASSFTTGLGSTEAFF. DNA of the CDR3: TGCGCCAGCAGCTTCACGACAGGGTTGGGGAGCACTGAAGCTTTCTTT.

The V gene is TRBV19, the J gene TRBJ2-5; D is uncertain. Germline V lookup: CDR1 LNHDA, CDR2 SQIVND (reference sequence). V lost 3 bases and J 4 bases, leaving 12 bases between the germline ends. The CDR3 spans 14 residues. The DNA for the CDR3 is TGTGCCAGTAGTATTTATTATGGCGGAGAGACCCAGTACTTC. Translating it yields CASSIYYGGETQYF.

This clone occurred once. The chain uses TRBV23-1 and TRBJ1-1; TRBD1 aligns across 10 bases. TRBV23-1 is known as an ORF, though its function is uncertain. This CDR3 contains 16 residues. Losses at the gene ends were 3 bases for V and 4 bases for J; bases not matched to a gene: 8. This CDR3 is CASSQGTGAITTEAFF. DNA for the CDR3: TGCGCCAGCAGTCAGGGGACAGGGGCGATAACCACTGAAGCTTTCTTT.

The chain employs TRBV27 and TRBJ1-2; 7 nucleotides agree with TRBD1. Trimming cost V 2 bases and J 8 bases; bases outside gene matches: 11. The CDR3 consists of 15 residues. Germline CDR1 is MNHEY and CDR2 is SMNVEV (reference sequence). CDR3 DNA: TGTGCCAGCAGTTTAAGCACAGGGGACAAGGGGGGCTACACCTTC. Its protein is CASSLSTGDKGGYTF.

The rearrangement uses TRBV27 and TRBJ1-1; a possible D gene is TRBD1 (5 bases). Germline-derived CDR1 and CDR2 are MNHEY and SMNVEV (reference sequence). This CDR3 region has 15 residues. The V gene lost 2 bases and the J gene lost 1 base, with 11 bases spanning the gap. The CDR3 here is CASSLIRTGNTEAFF. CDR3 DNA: TGTGCCAGCAGTTTAATACGTACAGGGAACACTGAAGCTTTCTTT.

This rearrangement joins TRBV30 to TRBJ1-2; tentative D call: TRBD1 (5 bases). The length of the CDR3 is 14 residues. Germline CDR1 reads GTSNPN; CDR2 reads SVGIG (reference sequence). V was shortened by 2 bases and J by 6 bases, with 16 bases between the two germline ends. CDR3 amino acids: CAWSPLAGADGYTF. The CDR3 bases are TGTGCCTGGAGTCCACTAGCCGGGGCGGATGGCTACACCTTC.

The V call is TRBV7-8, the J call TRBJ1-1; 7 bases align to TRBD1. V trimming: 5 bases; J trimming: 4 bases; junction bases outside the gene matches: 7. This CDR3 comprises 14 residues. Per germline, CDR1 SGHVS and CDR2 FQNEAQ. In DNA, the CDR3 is TGTGCCAGCAGCAATAATCAGGGGGGCACTGAAGCTTTCTTT. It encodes CASSNNQGGTEAFF. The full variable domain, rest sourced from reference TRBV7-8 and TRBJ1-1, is GAGVSQSPRYKVAKRGQDVALRCDPISGHVSLFWYQQALGQGPEFLTYFQNEAQLDKSGLPSDRFFAERPEGSVSTLKIQRTQQEDSAVYLCASSNNQGGTEAFFGQGTRLTVV.

CDR3 coding DNA: TGTGCCGTCCAAGACAGGGGGCTTATCTATGGCTACACCTTC. Residues: CAVQDRGLIYGYTF. The chain employs TRBV6-1 and TRBJ1-2; TRBD1 agrees at 10 bases. Germline CDR1 and CDR2: MNHNS and SASEGT. This CDR3 is 14 amino acids long. With 11 bases clipped from V and 4 bases from J, the junction kept 10 bases outside the gene matches.

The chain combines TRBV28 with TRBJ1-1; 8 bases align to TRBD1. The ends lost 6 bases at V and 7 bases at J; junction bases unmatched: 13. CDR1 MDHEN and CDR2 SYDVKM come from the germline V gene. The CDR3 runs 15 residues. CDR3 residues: CASSLPPGGLIEAFF. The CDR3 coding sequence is TGTGCCAGCAGCCTTCCCCCAGGGGGCCTTATTGAAGCTTTCTTT.

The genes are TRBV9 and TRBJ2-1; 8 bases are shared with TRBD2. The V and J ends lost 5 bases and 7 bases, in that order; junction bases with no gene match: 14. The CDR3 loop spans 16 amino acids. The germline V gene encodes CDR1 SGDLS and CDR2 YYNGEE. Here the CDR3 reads CASSTQPSGLGNEQFF. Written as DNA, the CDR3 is TGTGCCAGCAGTACTCAACCTAGCGGGCTAGGAAATGAGCAGTTCTTC.

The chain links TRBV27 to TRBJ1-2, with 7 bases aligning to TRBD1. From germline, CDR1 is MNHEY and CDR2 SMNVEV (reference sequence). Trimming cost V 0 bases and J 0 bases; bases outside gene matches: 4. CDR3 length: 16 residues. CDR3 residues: CASSLSEGASNYGYTF. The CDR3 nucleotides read TGTGCCAGCAGTTTATCGGAGGGGGCCTCTAACTATGGCTACACCTTC.

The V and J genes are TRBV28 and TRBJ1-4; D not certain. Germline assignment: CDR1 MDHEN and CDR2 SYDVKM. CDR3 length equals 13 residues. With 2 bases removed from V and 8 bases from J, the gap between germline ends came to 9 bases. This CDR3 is CASSLSGGEKLFF. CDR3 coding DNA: TGTGCCAGCAGTTTAAGTGGTGGCGAAAAACTGTTTTTT.

As DNA, the CDR3 is TGTGCCAGTAGTCCCCGGACAGGTTCACAGCCCCAGCATTTT. This sequence encodes CASSPRTGSQPQHF. This chain links TRBV19 with TRBJ1-5; 7 bases are a match to TRBD1. V gave up 5 bases and J gave up 7 bases; unmatched junction bases: 8. The CDR3 is made up of 14 amino acids. Per the germline V gene, CDR1 is LNHDA and CDR2 is SQIVND (reference sequence).

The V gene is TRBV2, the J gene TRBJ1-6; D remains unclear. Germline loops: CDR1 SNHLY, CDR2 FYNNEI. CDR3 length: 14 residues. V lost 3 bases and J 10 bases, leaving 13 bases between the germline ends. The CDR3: CASSEKRASSPLHF. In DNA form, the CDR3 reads TGTGCCAGCAGTGAGAAGAGGGCAAGCTCACCCCTCCACTTT.

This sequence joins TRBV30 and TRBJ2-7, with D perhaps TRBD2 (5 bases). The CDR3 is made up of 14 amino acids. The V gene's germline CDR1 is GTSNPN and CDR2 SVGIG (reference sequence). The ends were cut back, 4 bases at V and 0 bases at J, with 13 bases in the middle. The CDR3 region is CAWISPGLSYEQYF. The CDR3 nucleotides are TGTGCCTGGATCTCCCCTGGACTCTCCTACGAGCAGTACTTC.

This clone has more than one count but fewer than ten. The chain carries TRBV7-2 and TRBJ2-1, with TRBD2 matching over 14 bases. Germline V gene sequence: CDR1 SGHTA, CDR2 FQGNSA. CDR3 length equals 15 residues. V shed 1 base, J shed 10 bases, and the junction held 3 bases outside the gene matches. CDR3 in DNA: TGTGCCAGCAGCTTAGTGCGACTAGCGGGAGGGGAGCAGTTCTTC. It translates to CASSLVRLAGGEQFF.

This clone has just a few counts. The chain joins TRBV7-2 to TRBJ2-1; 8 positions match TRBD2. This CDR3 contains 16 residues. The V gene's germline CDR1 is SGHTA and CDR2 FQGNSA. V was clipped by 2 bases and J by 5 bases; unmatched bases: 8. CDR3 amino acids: CASSLWSGRGNNEQFF. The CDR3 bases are TGTGCCAGCAGCTTATGGAGCGGGAGAGGTAACAATGAGCAGTTCTTC.

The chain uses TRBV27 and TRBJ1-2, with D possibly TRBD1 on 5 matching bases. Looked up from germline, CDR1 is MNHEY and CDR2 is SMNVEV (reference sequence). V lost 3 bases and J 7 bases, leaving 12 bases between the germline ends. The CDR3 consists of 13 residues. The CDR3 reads CASSFGRAAGYTF. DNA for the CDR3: TGTGCCAGCAGTTTTGGCAGGGCAGCTGGCTACACCTTC.

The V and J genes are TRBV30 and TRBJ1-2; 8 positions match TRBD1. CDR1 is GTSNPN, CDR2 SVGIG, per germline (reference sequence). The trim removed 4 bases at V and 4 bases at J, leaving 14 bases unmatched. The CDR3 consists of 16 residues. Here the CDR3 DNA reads TGTGCCTGGATATTAGGGCAGGGGGCGCAGATCTATGGCTACACCTTC. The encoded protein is CAWILGQGAQIYGYTF.

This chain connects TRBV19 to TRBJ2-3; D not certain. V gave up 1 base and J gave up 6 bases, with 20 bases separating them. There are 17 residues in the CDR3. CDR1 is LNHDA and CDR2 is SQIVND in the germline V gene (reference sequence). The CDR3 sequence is CASSIGSGGLRWDTQYF. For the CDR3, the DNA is TGTGCCAGTAGTATAGGGTCTGGCGGCCTCCGGTGGGATACGCAGTATTTT.

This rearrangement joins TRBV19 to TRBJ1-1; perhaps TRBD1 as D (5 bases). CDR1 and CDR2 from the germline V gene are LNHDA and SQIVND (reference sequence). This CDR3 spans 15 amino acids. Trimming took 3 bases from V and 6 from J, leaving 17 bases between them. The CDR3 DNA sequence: TGTGCCAGTAGTATTCAAGTGGGGAGGGGCTCTGAAGCTTTCTTT. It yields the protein CASSIQVGRGSEAFF.

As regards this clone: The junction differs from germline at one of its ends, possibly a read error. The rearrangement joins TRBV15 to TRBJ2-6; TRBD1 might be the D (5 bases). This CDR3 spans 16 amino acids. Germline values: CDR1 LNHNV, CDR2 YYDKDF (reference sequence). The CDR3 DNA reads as TGTGCCACCAGCAGGGACACCAGCTCTGGGGCCAACGGCCTGACTTTC. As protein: CATSRDTSSGANGLTF.

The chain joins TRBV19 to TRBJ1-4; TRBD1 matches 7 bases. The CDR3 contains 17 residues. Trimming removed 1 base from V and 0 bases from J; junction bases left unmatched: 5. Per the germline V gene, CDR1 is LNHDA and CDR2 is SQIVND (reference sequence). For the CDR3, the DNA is TGTGCCAGTAGTATAGTAGGCCAGGGGGCAACTAATGAAAAACTGTTTTTT. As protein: CASSIVGQGATNEKLFF.